Below are 8 T cell receptor beta chains sequenced from a single sample in a study of T cell repertoires in cytomegalovirus infection. From the reads, TCRdb called clonotypes with MiXCR, one entry per CDR3 protein. The sample holds around 43,000 distinct CDR3 sequences, 20% to 25% seen once. No antigen has been identified for these receptors. The sequenced sample consisted of PBMCs, sequenced either directly or after in vitro stimulation (not recorded which). These receptors came from a human donor in good health (CMV status not recorded). Some clones in this sample may be carry-over from other donors' samples.

The chain joins TRBV7-2 to TRBJ2-1; D is possibly TRBD2 (6 bases). Germline assignment: CDR1 SGHTA and CDR2 FQGNSA. V lost 5 bases and J lost 8, with 19 bases in between. CDR3 length: 15 residues. The DNA for the CDR3 is TGTGCCAGCAGCCCCCGGGACGGGAGTACGTATGAGCAGTTCTTC. This sequence encodes CASSPRDGSTYEQFF.

The genes are TRBV6-2 or TRBV6-3 and TRBJ2-1; 11 bases are shared with TRBD2. V gave up 0 bases and J gave up 5 bases; unmatched junction bases: 9. The germline V gene encodes CDR1 MNHEY and CDR2 SVGEGT. The CDR3 runs to 18 residues. CDR3 nucleotides: TGTGCCAGCAGTTACTCGATAAACGCTAGCGGGAGGCACAATGAGCAGTTCTTC. It codes for CASSYSINASGRHNEQFF.

This clonotype was observed many times. This chain links TRBV6-1 with TRBJ1-2; 7 nucleotides agree with TRBD1. The germline gives CDR1 MNHNS, CDR2 SASEGT. This CDR3 comprises 13 residues. Trimming at V came to 10 bases and at J to 4 bases, leaving 9 bases not matched to a gene. The DNA of the CDR3 is TGTGCCATGGGGGGACAGAAATCCTATGGCTACACCTTC. As protein: CAMGGQKSYGYTF.

V gene TRBV6-2 or TRBV6-3 combines with J gene TRBJ2-5, with TRBD2 matching over 9 bases. V lost 2 bases, J lost 5 bases, and 3 bases stayed unmatched. Germline V gene sequence: CDR1 MNHEY, CDR2 SVGEGT. CDR3 length: 14 residues. CDR3 sequence: CASSYGGRAETQYF. In DNA form, the CDR3 reads TGTGCCAGCAGTTACGGCGGGAGGGCCGAGACCCAGTACTTC.

This clonotype was detected only a few times. V gene TRBV20-1 combines with J gene TRBJ2-7, with D unclear. The ends were cut back, 1 base at V and 2 bases at J, with 15 bases in the middle. Germline V lookup: CDR1 DFQATT, CDR2 SNEGSKA (reference sequence). The CDR3 covers 15 residues. CDR3 sequence: CSARAGSLLTYEQYF. The DNA for the CDR3 is TGCAGTGCTAGAGCCGGGTCACTCCTCACCTACGAGCAGTACTTC.

This chain uses TRBV18 with TRBJ2-1; 11 nucleotides line up with TRBD2. Germline assignment: CDR1 KGHSH and CDR2 LQKENI. V lost 6 bases to trimming and J lost 6 bases; unmatched junction nucleotides: 7. The CDR3 has 15 amino acids. CDR3 nucleotides: TGTGCCAGCTCGATTCCTAGCGGGAGGACCAATGAGCAGTTCTTC. Translation gives CASSIPSGRTNEQFF.

The sample holds a few counts of this clonotype. This chain links TRBV11-2 with TRBJ2-3; D uncertain. The germline CDR1 and CDR2 sequences are SGHAT and FQNNGV. The CDR3 length is 14 residues. Trimming left V 5 bases short and J 0 bases short, with 9 bases between. For the CDR3, the DNA is TGTGCCAGCAGCCGGATAAGTAGCACAGATACGCAGTATTTT. This translates into CASSRISSTDTQYF.

Only a few counts were recorded for this clonotype. The chain carries TRBV3-1 and TRBJ2-5; 11 bases are a match to TRBD2. V lost 0 bases and J lost 5; bases outside the gene matches: 14. CDR1 LGHDT and CDR2 YNNKEL come from the germline V gene (reference sequence). This CDR3 is 19 amino acids long. The CDR3 DNA reads TGTGCCAGCAGCCAAGATCGGGCTAGCGGGAGGCTCTGGGGTGAGACCCAGTACTTC. Its translation is CASSQDRASGRLWGETQYF.